Listed below are T cell receptor beta chains from one sample, sequenced in a study of a mutant IDH1 vaccine in newly diagnosed glioma. The antigens these receptors bind are not known. The protocol was immunoSEQ multiplex PCR, while the TCRdb copy is restricted to in-frame clones and leaves out a portion. The sample shows roughly 52,000 clones, 76% of them seen only once. Material: PBMCs, obtained from a glioma patient whose treatment included an IDH1 peptide vaccine. The receptors were gathered from a man aged 35-49 years with glioma. Both conserved end residues are part of each CDR3. The D gene is left open where the match is weak. Where a row states a size, it is once, few, many or the class of an expanded clone; other rows omit it.

CDR3 protein	CDR3 DNA	clone size	V gene	J gene	D gene
CASSPQSVGYNEQFF	TGTGCCAGCAGCCCCCAATCGGTGGGATACAATGAGCAGTTCTTC	few	TRBV7-2	TRBJ2-1	-
CASSLDRGGLLETQYF	TGTGCCAGCAGCCTCGACAGGGGGGGGTTATTGGAGACCCAGTACTTC	many	TRBV6-6	TRBJ2-5	TRBD1
CASTPDRGSDSGSQFF	TGTGCCAGCACCCCGGACCGCGGGTCGGACAGCGGGAGTCAGTTCTTC	-	TRBV7-8	TRBJ2-1	TRBD2
CASSPLAARTEAFF	TGTGCCAGCAGCCCATTAGCGGCACGGACTGAAGCTTTCTTT	few	TRBV7-2	TRBJ1-1	-
CASRVGGDHRAFF	TGTGCCAGCAGGGTAGGAGGAGATCATAGGGCTTTCTTT	few	TRBV2	TRBJ1-1	-
CASSRGELNEQFF	TGTGCCAGCAGTCGGGGTGAACTAAATGAGCAGTTCTTC	-	TRBV2	TRBJ2-1	-
CASSPLQGPGELFF	TGTGCCAGCAGCCCTCTACAGGGACCCGGGGAGCTGTTTTTT	-	TRBV2	TRBJ2-2	-
CASSETRDTQYF	TGTGCCAGCAGTGAAACGCGAGATACGCAGTATTTT	once	TRBV6-1	TRBJ2-3	-
CASSIVRGNSGNTIYF	TGTGCCAGTAGTATAGTTAGGGGAAACTCTGGAAACACCATATATTTT	-	TRBV19	TRBJ1-3	-
CATSTGQGRETQYF	TGTGCCACCAGCACCGGACAGGGAAGGGAGACCCAGTACTTC	-	TRBV15	TRBJ2-5	TRBD1
CASSGPGGINYGYTF	TGTGCCAGCAGCGGACCAGGGGGCATTAACTATGGCTACACCTTC	-	TRBV9	TRBJ1-2	TRBD1
CSVPGDGYTF	TGCAGCGTGCCGGGCGATGGCTACACCTTC	-	TRBV29-1	TRBJ1-2	-
CASSSTGGRYTEAFF	TGTGCCAGCAGTTCGACAGGGGGTAGGTACACTGAAGCTTTCTTT	few	TRBV5-4	TRBJ1-1	TRBD1
CASSLTGAQETQYF	TGCGCCAGCAGCCTAACCGGGGCCCAAGAGACCCAGTACTTC	-	TRBV5-1	TRBJ2-5	-
CASSLRTSGYREQFF	TGTGCCAGCAGCTTACGGACTAGCGGGTACAGGGAGCAGTTCTTC	-	TRBV7-8	TRBJ2-1	TRBD2
CASREDRVFNGYTF	TGTGCCAGCAGGGAGGACAGGGTCTTTAATGGCTACACCTTC	-	TRBV5-4	TRBJ1-2	TRBD1
CASSFRNSGNTIYF	TGTGCCAGTAGCTTCAGAAACTCTGGAAACACCATATATTTT	-	TRBV19	TRBJ1-3	-
CASSARVGGEQYF	TGTGCCAGCAGTGCACGCGTCGGGGGAGAGCAGTACTTC	-	TRBV27	TRBJ2-5	-
CASTQGSSGNQPQHF	TGTGCCAGTACCCAAGGGAGTTCAGGCAATCAGCCCCAGCATTTT	-	TRBV19	TRBJ1-5	-
CATSRDPKPGRDGYTF	TGTGCCACCAGCAGAGACCCCAAGCCCGGTAGGGATGGCTACACCTTC	-	TRBV15	TRBJ1-2	-
CASSSPSGTGLHF	TGTGCCAGCAGTTCCCCCTCCGGGACAGGGCTGCATTTT	few	TRBV6-5	TRBJ1-5	TRBD1
CASSEGQGYEQYF	TGTGCCAGCAGCGAGGGACAGGGGTACGAGCAGTACTTC	once	TRBV9	TRBJ2-7	TRBD1
CSGTSGRAVEQFF	TGCAGCGGGACTAGCGGGAGGGCCGTTGAGCAGTTCTTC	-	TRBV29-1	TRBJ2-1	TRBD2
CASSYLMNYGYTF	TGTGCCAGCAGTTACTTGATGAACTATGGCTACACCTTC	-	TRBV6-5	TRBJ1-2	-
CASSPPPRNTEAFF	TGTGCCAGCAGTCCCCCCCCCAGGAACACTGAAGCTTTCTTT	few	TRBV28	TRBJ1-1	-
CASSPGLAGGQGVAQYF	TGTGCCAGCTCACCGGGACTAGCGGGAGGCCAGGGAGTAGCGCAGTACTTC	-	TRBV18	TRBJ2-5	TRBD2
CASSFGGTSSNTEAFF	TGTGCCAGCAGCTTTGGGGGGACAAGTTCGAACACTGAAGCTTTCTTT	-	TRBV5-4	TRBJ1-1	-
CASSEEEGIGNQPQHF	TGTGCCAGCAGTGAAGAAGAGGGGATAGGCAATCAGCCCCAGCATTTT	-	TRBV2	TRBJ1-5	-